This T cell receptor (beta chain) was sequenced for a study of patients and donors after allogeneic stem cell transplantation. TCRdb fed the RT-PCR reads into MiXCR, producing one record per CDR3 protein. Of approximately 160,000 distinct CDR3 sequences listed, around 28% are singletons. Per the germline V gene, CDR1 is LGHNA and CDR2 is YSLEER. The CDR3 totals 17 residues. The V and J ends lost 1 base and 4 bases, in that order; junction bases with no gene match: 9. There are many counts of this clonotype. The sequenced sample was blood, either unsorted or a sorted T cell fraction (not recorded which). This clonotype originated in a human donor who was either an allogeneic HSCT recipient or a stem cell or donor lymphocyte infusion donor (not recorded which). It is not recorded whose cells these are; they may come from a transplant donor. The V and J genes are TRBV4-3 and TRBJ2-1, with 8 bases matching TRBD2. The CDR3 loop is CASSQGLIAGKYNEQFF. In DNA, the CDR3 is TGCGCCAGCAGCCAAGGGCTTATAGCGGGAAAATACAATGAGCAGTTCTTC.